This section outlines one T cell receptor beta chain sequence together with its context. This clone's antigen is unknown. Base qualities were left out, and no much larger clone turns up one base away. This sample was included in a study of CD8 T cells in Susac syndrome (dated 2019 in TCRdb). In the study overall: Repertoire sequencing was used to test whether CD8+ T cell activation and differentiation in Susac syndrome was antigen driven.

Overall study outcomes, separate from this receptor: The number of individuals in the TCR sequencing and HLA analysis was recognized as being relatively small.

Peripheral blood CD8+ and CD4+ T cells from healthy donors, Susac syndrome patients and multiple sclerosis patients were profiled by high-throughput TCR beta sequencing. Multiple sclerosis controls were treatment-naive patients with stable or active relapsing-remitting disease fulfilling revised McDonald criteria. Bulk CD8+ and CD4+ T cells were purified by magnetic negative isolation, while CD8+ TEMRA cells were enriched using FACS. Blood was collected in EDTA tubes and processed within 24 hours, with PBMCs isolated through density gradient centrifugation. PBMCs destined for TCR sequencing were cryopreserved in liquid nitrogen and later thawed in a 37 °C water bath. The sorted or isolated CD4+, CD8+ and CD8+ TEMRA cells reached a purity of at least 90%. V sheds 2 bases and J sheds 4 bases, leaving 11 bases between their ends. The CDR3 covers 13 residues, taking in both the cysteine and the phenylalanine. The read is trimmed to its CDR3 DNA, 39 bases read in frame from base 1. The CDR1 and CDR2 encoded by the germline V gene are SQVTM and ANQGSEA.

RNA was extracted using the RNeasy kit, and roughly 0.5 to 1 ug of the RNA was reverse transcribed with random hexamers. TCR beta CDR3 regions were amplified with the immunoSEQ multiplex PCR assay covering 54 Vbeta and 13 Jbeta segments. PCR amplification bias was corrected by using a synthetic template baseline for primer optimization and computational correction. The study's own analysis went as follows. Only productive sequences were kept, with reads annotated to V, D and J genes according to IMGT and analyzed in immunoSEQ Analyzer. Clonality was calculated as one minus the Shannon entropy normalized by log2 of the number of productive unique sequences. For each patient and control, public and private clones were evaluated among the 100 most prevalent clones. Susac-specific clones were defined as absent from healthy and MS cohorts, over a thousand published viral clones and other ImmuneACCESS disease sequences. TCRdb cleaned the public reads at Q25 with fastp, built clones with MiXCR and kept in-frame beta chains. Merged by CDR3 protein, the rows form single entries marked with the most common genes and DNA. The V and J calls and clone size come from TCRdb's table, not from the authors' own analysis. The sample yields about 300,000 distinct CDR3 sequences; around 90% were counted once. The ten largest clonotypes hold around 0.07% of the sample.

The rearranged chain carries TRBV29-1 and TRBJ1-1; tentative D gene TRBD1, with 5 bases matching. The specimen sequenced was CD4+ T cells from PBMCs. This TCR was sampled from a human donor with multiple sclerosis. The nucleotide sequence reads TGCAGCGTTGAAACGTATGGGGGCACTGAAGCTTTCTTT. Translated, this gives CSVETYGGTEAFF.